The 19 T cell receptor beta chains below were found in one sample sequenced in a study of regulatory dendritic cells for organ transplantation. Assay: immunoSEQ multiplex PCR; the TCRdb copy retains only in-frame clones and omits some. The data show 30,000 to 40,000 clones, about 89% seen once. The sequencing sample was made of naive CD4+ T cells from blood. The subset was: CD45RA+ naive T cells. Every receptor here comes from a human donor in good health.

V usage is TRBV29-1 and J usage is TRBJ2-2; D is uncertain. Trimming stripped 4 bases from V and 7 bases from J, with 10 bases between. CDR1 SQVTM and CDR2 ANQGSEA come from the germline V gene. The CDR3 consists of 12 residues. CDR3 DNA: TGCAGCGTTGCCCTGGGTGTCGGGGAGCTGTTTTTT. Residues: CSVALGVGELFF.

The chain is built from TRBV7-3 and TRBJ2-3, with a tentative D call TRBD1 (5 bases). Germline V gene data show CDR1 as SGHTA and CDR2 as FQGTGA. Trimming pared 5 bases from V and 6 bases from J, leaving 15 bases between. The CDR3 sequence is 14 residues long. The CDR3 DNA sequence: TGTGCCAGCAGCCCTCAGGGCCTGGCGGATACGCAGTATTTT. Translated, it gives CASSPQGLADTQYF.

The chain uses TRBV19 and TRBJ1-1; possible D gene TRBD1, 6 bases. Germline CDR1 LNHDA, CDR2 SQIVND (reference sequence). The V and J ends lost 2 bases and 6 bases respectively, with 19 bases between them. The CDR3 spans 16 residues. This CDR3 reads CASSINGQGTRPEAFF. The CDR3 region has the DNA TGTGCCAGTAGTATAAACGGGCAGGGGACGAGGCCTGAAGCTTTCTTT.

This clone was found a few times. V and J are TRBV7-9 and TRBJ1-5; no clear D gene. Germline CDR1 reads SEHNR; CDR2 reads FQNEAQ (reference sequence). Trimming pared 2 bases from V and 0 bases from J, leaving 8 bases between. The CDR3 loop spans 15 amino acids. The CDR3 sequence is CASSLNGNSNQPQHF. CDR3 in DNA: TGTGCCAGCAGCTTAAATGGGAATAGCAATCAGCCCCAGCATTTT.

V usage is TRBV19 and J usage is TRBJ1-6, with 8 positions matching TRBD1. The CDR3 contains 16 residues. Germline loops: CDR1 LNHDA, CDR2 SQIVND (reference sequence). V lost 3 bases, J lost 10 bases, and 11 bases stayed unmatched. The CDR3: CASSMALDRVGSPLHF. The DNA of the CDR3 is TGTGCCAGTAGTATGGCCCTGGACAGGGTCGGATCACCCCTCCACTTT.

This rearrangement joins TRBV4-1 to TRBJ2-7; 8 nucleotides agree with TRBD2. This CDR3 is 16 amino acids long. Trimming removed 0 bases from V and 0 bases from J; junction bases left unmatched: 4. The germline V gene encodes CDR1 MGHRA and CDR2 YSYEKL. In DNA, the CDR3 is TGCGCCAGCAGCCAAGAGTGGCGGGGGGACTCCTACGAGCAGTACTTC. As protein: CASSQEWRGDSYEQYF.

CDR3 residues: CASTSFGVYGYTF. The CDR3 region has the DNA TGTGCCAGCACCTCCTTCGGGGTCTATGGCTACACCTTC. V gene TRBV27 combines with J gene TRBJ1-2; D is unclear. CDR1 is MNHEY, CDR2 SMNVEV, per germline (reference sequence). The V and J ends lost 7 bases and 4 bases respectively, with 13 bases between them. The CDR3 runs 13 residues.

The chain has TRBV10-3 and TRBJ1-2; D is perhaps TRBD1 (5 bases). The CDR3 length is 14 residues. Germline V gene sequence: CDR1 ENHRY, CDR2 SYGVKD. The ends were cut back, 4 bases at V and 3 bases at J, with 12 bases in the middle. This CDR3 is CAISVRQGHYGYTF. CDR3 coding DNA: TGTGCCATCAGTGTTCGGCAGGGACACTATGGCTACACCTTC.

This sequence joins TRBV14 and TRBJ2-7; 7 bases are a match to TRBD1. With 1 base clipped from V and 2 bases from J, the junction kept 11 bases outside the gene matches. Germline V CDR1 and CDR2: SGHDN, FVKESK. The CDR3 is 17 amino acids. As DNA, the CDR3 is TGTGCCAGCAGCCAAGTAGTCACCCGGGACAGACCCTACGAGCAGTACTTC. This encodes CASSQVVTRDRPYEQYF. Looking up the rest from reference TRBV14 and TRBJ2-7 gives the full variable domain: EAGVTQFPSHSVIEKGQTVTLRCDPISGHDNLYWYRRVMGKEIKFLLHFVKESKQDESGMPNNRFLAERTGGTYSTLKVQPAELEDSGVYFCASSQVVTRDRPYEQYFGPGTRLTVT.

The chain carries TRBV29-1 and TRBJ2-7; maybe TRBD2 (5 bases). V lost 7 bases to trimming and J lost 9 bases, with 19 bases between them. CDR1 is SQVTM, CDR2 ANQGSEA, per germline. The CDR3 spans 12 residues. CDR3 amino acids: CSGGWAASGQYF. CDR3 bases: TGCAGCGGCGGGTGGGCAGCTTCCGGGCAGTACTTC.

J is TRBJ2-7 and V is TRBV7-9; TRBD1 matches at 9 bases. Germline V gene data show CDR1 as SEHNR and CDR2 as FQNEAQ (reference sequence). Losses at the gene ends were 4 bases for V and 2 bases for J; bases not matched to a gene: 12. This CDR3 region has 17 residues. As DNA, the CDR3 is TGTGCCAGCAGCTCACCCCTTACAGGGGGCCGGACCTACGAGCAGTACTTC. This encodes CASSSPLTGGRTYEQYF.

The J gene is TRBJ2-3, the V gene TRBV7-2; D is undetermined. The germline CDR1 and CDR2 sequences are SGHTA and FQGNSA. The V end was cut by 7 bases, the J end by 5 bases, with 19 bases between. This CDR3 contains 15 residues. DNA of the CDR3: TGTGCCAGCATCGCCGGGCCTAGGGTAGTAGATACGCAGTATTTT. Translated, it gives CASIAGPRVVDTQYF.

This chain links TRBV19 with TRBJ1-6; D may be TRBD1 (5 bases). The germline CDR1 and CDR2 sequences are LNHDA and SQIVND (reference sequence). V lost 5 bases to trimming and J lost 0 bases, with 8 bases between them. The CDR3 totals 15 residues. The CDR3 region has the DNA TGTGCCAGTAGTCGGGGGGGCTCCTATAATTCACCCCTCCACTTT. The encoded protein is CASSRGGSYNSPLHF.

The V gene is TRBV18, the J gene TRBJ2-3; 15 positions match TRBD2. Per the germline V gene, CDR1 is KGHSH and CDR2 is LQKENI. CDR3 length equals 15 residues. V lost 3 bases to trimming and J lost 5 bases; unmatched junction nucleotides: 0. The CDR3 DNA is TGTGCCAGCTCACCGGGACTAGCGGGAGGAGATACGCAGTATTTT. Translation: CASSPGLAGGDTQYF.

The chain couples TRBV11-2 to TRBJ2-3, with 7 nucleotides matching TRBD1. The CDR3 has 18 amino acids. The J segment lost 4 bases and the V segment lost 6 bases, leaving 19 bases of the junction unmatched. Germline CDR1 reads SGHAT; CDR2 reads FQNNGV. In DNA form, the CDR3 reads TGTGCCAGCAGTTCCGCGCGATTTCGGACAGGATCGGCAGATACGCAGTATTTT. Encoded protein: CASSSARFRTGSADTQYF.

V is TRBV27 and J is TRBJ1-1; tentatively, D is TRBD1 (6 bases). The CDR3 is 15 residues long. Germline values: CDR1 MNHEY, CDR2 SMNVEV (reference sequence). Trimming took off 5 bases at V and 4 bases at J, with 17 bases between the two ends. The CDR3 bases are TGTGCCAGCAGTCCCTGGAGGCAGGGGAGCACTGAAGCTTTCTTT. This gives the protein CASSPWRQGSTEAFF.

The chain links TRBV6-5 to TRBJ1-6; D remains ambiguous. The CDR3 runs to 13 residues. V lost 0 bases to trimming and J lost 7 bases, with 4 bases between them. The germline gives CDR1 MNHEY, CDR2 SVGAGI. The CDR3 DNA follows: TGTGCCAGCAGTTACTCGATGAATTCACCCCTCCACTTT. This translates into CASSYSMNSPLHF.

V usage is TRBV11-1 and J usage is TRBJ1-2, with 8 bases lining up with TRBD1. The CDR3 runs to 15 residues. V shed 5 bases, J shed 2 bases, and the junction held 7 bases outside the gene matches. Germline V gene lookup returns CDR1 SGHAT and CDR2 FQDESV (reference sequence). In nucleotides, the CDR3 is TGTGCCAGCAGCCGCAACAGGGGGGCGAACTATGGCTACACCTTC. Translated, it gives CASSRNRGANYGYTF. The entire variable domain, with the rest obtained from reference TRBV11-1 and TRBJ1-2, is as follows: EAEVAQSPRYKITEKSQAVAFWCDPISGHATLYWYRQILGQGPELLVQFQDESVVDDSQLPKDRFSAERLKGVDSTLKIQPAELGDSAMYLCASSRNRGANYGYTFGSGTRLTVV.

This chain uses TRBV11-2 with TRBJ2-5; 10 bases agree with TRBD2. The CDR3 is 19 amino acids. Trimming at V came to 0 bases and at J to 5 bases, leaving 15 bases not matched to a gene. Germline V gene lookup returns CDR1 SGHAT and CDR2 FQNNGV. The CDR3 reads CASSLDGGGLAGAYETQYF. For the CDR3, the DNA is TGTGCCAGCAGCTTAGACGGAGGGGGTCTAGCGGGAGCTTATGAGACCCAGTACTTC.